This T cell receptor beta chain came from a study of early T cells in non-severe SARS-CoV-2 infection. Study-level background: Sequencing input comprised bulk RNA from unsorted whole blood; chain pairing was not available.

This clonotype was seen repeatedly, ten times or more. Its antigen is unidentified. Notes on the study in general: Sequences matched to VDJdb favored anti-spike CD8 responses, while private and CD4 specificities were missed.

Trimming took off 4 bases at V and 2 bases at J, with 17 bases between the two ends. CDR1 and CDR2 (germline): LGHNA, YSLEER. The CDR3 is 16 residues long. Individual cDNA molecules were tagged with unique molecular identifiers. In TCRdb, the 5' RACE reads were re-called with MiXCR into one record per CDR3 protein. The data hold more than 25,000 distinct CDR3 sequences, with approximately 6% observed a single time. The receptor was derived from an adult who was a healthcare worker with PCR-confirmed SARS-CoV-2 infection or an uninfected control (not recorded which). The chain has TRBV4-3 and TRBJ1-2, with D tentatively TRBD1 (6 bases). Specimen: whole blood. CDR3 DNA: TGCGCCAGCAGCCTTACAGGGTTTAAGGGGAACTATGGCTACACCTTC. It codes for CASSLTGFKGNYGYTF.